Below are 21 T cell receptor beta chains sequenced from a single sample in a study of neurological immune-mediated disorders. TCRdb processed the 5' RACE reads anew with MiXCR; each CDR3 protein has one entry. The table records some 38,000 distinct CDR3 sequences, more than 3% of them present only once. The time point was: longitudinal time-point 1 (baseline). Source material: PBMCs. The receptors stem from a woman aged 60-70 years with multiple sclerosis.

This clonotype has ten or more counts. V and J are TRBV7-9 and TRBJ2-3, with 7 bases matching TRBD1. The V gene end was trimmed by 5 bases and the J gene end by 6 bases; junction bases not matched to a gene: 8. The germline gives CDR1 SEHNR, CDR2 FQNEAQ (reference sequence). The CDR3 has 14 residues. The CDR3 DNA is TGTGCCAGCAGCCCCCGGACAGGTCTGGATACGCAGTATTTT. Translation gives CASSPRTGLDTQYF.

This clonotype was observed at least ten times. This chain's CDR3 is CASSLDRDRDSPLHF. CDR3 nucleotides: TGTGCCAGCAGCTTGGACCGGGACAGGGATTCACCCCTCCACTTT. The rearrangement links TRBV13 to TRBJ1-6, with TRBD1 matching over 9 bases. Per germline, CDR1 PRHDT and CDR2 FYEKMQ (reference sequence). Trimming took 3 bases from V and 8 from J; bases not matched to a gene: 5. CDR3 length: 15 residues.

The V gene is TRBV19, the J gene TRBJ2-7; 8 bases are shared with TRBD1. This CDR3 comprises 15 residues. After removal of 4 bases from V and 4 bases from J, the junction contained 9 bases not matched to a gene. The germline CDR1 and CDR2 sequences are LNHDA and SQIVND (reference sequence). The CDR3 DNA is TGTGCCAGTAGTAATTTCGGGACAGGAGCATACGAGCAGTACTTC. It encodes CASSNFGTGAYEQYF.

This clonotype was picked up many times. The chain has TRBV20-1 and TRBJ1-6; a possible D gene is TRBD1 (6 bases). The V gene lost 1 base and the J gene lost 6 bases, with 28 bases spanning the gap. CDR1 is DFQATT, CDR2 SNEGSKA, per germline (reference sequence). CDR3 length: 20 residues. The CDR3 spells CSARVPLAGEVVSGNSPLHF. The CDR3 DNA is TGCAGTGCTAGAGTCCCACTGGCAGGGGAGGTGGTTAGCGGTAATTCACCCCTCCACTTT.

This clonotype has a count of ten or more. V gene TRBV6-6 combines with J gene TRBJ2-7; possible D gene TRBD2, 5 bases. V was clipped by 0 bases and J by 5 bases, with 11 bases between them. In germline, CDR1 is MNHNY, CDR2 SVGAGI (reference sequence). This CDR3 region has 14 residues. CDR3 residues: CASSYSRVMDEQYF. The CDR3 DNA is TGTGCCAGCAGTTACTCGAGGGTTATGGACGAGCAGTACTTC.

This clonotype was counted ten times or more. The V gene is TRBV5-1, the J gene TRBJ2-5, with D unclear. V lost 4 bases, J lost 0 bases, and 4 bases lay in between. From germline, CDR1 is SGHRS and CDR2 YFSETQ. The CDR3 length is 12 residues. The CDR3 DNA reads TGCGCCAGCAGCGAGTACCAAGAGACCCAGTACTTC. The encoded protein is CASSEYQETQYF.

This clonotype was recorded many times. This chain links TRBV7-2 with TRBJ2-1; D possibly corresponds to TRBD1 (6 bases). CDR1 is SGHTA, CDR2 FQGNSA, per germline. The CDR3 has 16 amino acids. With 4 bases removed from V and 0 bases from J, the gap between germline ends came to 13 bases. In DNA, the CDR3 is TGTGCCAGCAGCTCCCCCGGGACACACTCCTACAATGAGCAGTTCTTC. It specifies CASSSPGTHSYNEQFF.

This clonotype was seen ten or more times. The chain couples TRBV20-1 to TRBJ2-7; possible D gene TRBD1, 6 bases. The V end lost 6 bases, the J end lost 4 bases, and 13 bases lay between the germline ends. Germline lookup yields CDR1 DFQATT and CDR2 SNEGSKA (reference sequence). The CDR3 extends over 12 amino acids. CDR3 residues: CSAPDSLYEQYF. In nucleotides, the CDR3 is TGCAGTGCCCCGGACAGCTTGTACGAGCAGTACTTC.

V usage is TRBV18 and J usage is TRBJ2-7; 8 positions match TRBD1. The CDR3 covers 18 residues. Germline lookup yields CDR1 KGHSH and CDR2 LQKENI. Unmatched junction bases numbered 16, after V lost 6 bases and J lost 0 bases. The CDR3 loop reads CASSRTRLGRGPSYEQYF. Here the CDR3 DNA reads TGTGCCAGCTCCCGGACCCGTTTGGGCAGGGGGCCCTCCTACGAGCAGTACTTC.

This clonotype was detected many times. The chain combines TRBV9 with TRBJ2-7; 11 bases are shared with TRBD2. The CDR3 is 17 amino acids. V was pared by 0 bases and J by 3 bases, with 8 bases of the junction left unmatched. Looked up from germline, CDR1 is SGDLS and CDR2 is YYNGEE. The CDR3 sequence is CASSVGASGGTFYEQYF. CDR3 coding DNA: TGTGCCAGCAGCGTAGGGGCTAGCGGGGGGACCTTCTACGAGCAGTACTTC.

This clonotype was found many times. The genes are TRBV20-1 and TRBJ1-2, with D possibly being TRBD1 (5 bases). The CDR3 totals 13 residues. V was pared by 6 bases and J by 7 bases, with 18 bases between. The germline CDR1 and CDR2 sequences are DFQATT and SNEGSKA (reference sequence). The CDR3 region has the DNA TGCAGTGCGTACCGGGACCGGCGGGTTGGCTACACCTTC. Protein: CSAYRDRRVGYTF.

This clonotype was recorded many times. This chain joins TRBV5-1 and TRBJ2-1; 10 nucleotides align to TRBD2. The CDR3 covers 19 residues. CDR1 and CDR2 from the germline V gene are SGHRS and YFSETQ. V shed 4 bases, J shed 5 bases, and the junction held 18 bases outside the gene matches. Here the CDR3 reads CASSPSLSGIAGGHNEQFF. As DNA, the CDR3 is TGCGCCAGCAGCCCAAGTTTATCAGGGATAGCGGGGGGCCACAATGAGCAGTTCTTC.

In its sample, this clonotype was seen a few times. A much larger clone lies a single base off, so this may be a read error. The chain carries TRBV5-6 and TRBJ2-3; the D gene is possibly TRBD1 (6 bases). This CDR3 spans 13 amino acids. CDR1 and CDR2 from the germline V gene are SGHDT and YYEEEE. The CDR3 here is CASTGQPTGTQYF. CDR3 coding DNA: TGTGCCAGCACCGGACAGCCCACAGGTACGCAGTATTTT.

This clonotype was seen many times. The V gene is TRBV2, the J gene TRBJ1-5, with D uncertain. CDR1 is SNHLY, CDR2 FYNNEI, per germline. Trimming stripped 5 bases from V and 4 bases from J, with 9 bases between. The CDR3 has 13 residues. CDR3 amino acids: CASSFAQNQPQHF. CDR3 bases: TGTGCCAGCAGTTTTGCCCAGAATCAGCCCCAGCATTTT.

This clonotype has ten or more counts. The chain is built from TRBV3-1 and TRBJ2-3; 13 positions agree with TRBD2. After removal of 4 bases from V and 3 bases from J, the junction contained 4 bases not matched to a gene. This CDR3 spans 16 amino acids. Germline lookup yields CDR1 LGHDT and CDR2 YNNKEL (reference sequence). The CDR3 here is CASSLRTSGGTDTQYF. CDR3 bases: TGTGCCAGCAGCCTCCGGACTAGCGGGGGAACAGATACGCAGTATTTT.

This clonotype occurred many times. The chain is built from TRBV29-1 and TRBJ2-2; 12 bases align to TRBD2. This CDR3 contains 14 residues. The germline CDR1 and CDR2 sequences are SQVTM and ANQGSEA. J lost 5 bases, V lost 7 bases, and 5 bases had no gene match. CDR3 amino acids: CSAETSGGTGELFF. The DNA for the CDR3 is TGCAGCGCGGAGACTAGCGGGGGTACCGGGGAGCTGTTTTTT.

The sample holds many counts of this clonotype. The rearrangement links TRBV3-1 to TRBJ2-2, with no clear D. This CDR3 is built from 17 residues. Trimming stripped 4 bases from V and 2 bases from J, with 17 bases between. Germline V gene data show CDR1 as LGHDT and CDR2 as YNNKEL (reference sequence). CDR3 DNA: TGTGCCAGCAGCCTTCCCGCCGGAGTAGCAAACACCGGGGAGCTGTTTTTT. The encoded protein is CASSLPAGVANTGELFF.

This clonotype was counted ten times or more. This rearrangement joins TRBV2 to TRBJ1-5; possible D gene TRBD1, 6 bases. Germline lookup yields CDR1 SNHLY and CDR2 FYNNEI. There are 15 residues in the CDR3. Trimming pared 1 base from V and 2 bases from J, leaving 9 bases between. CDR3 protein: CASSEGGAGNQPQHF. CDR3 coding DNA: TGTGCCAGCAGTGAAGGGGGGGCCGGCAATCAGCCCCAGCATTTT.

This clonotype was counted many times. This sequence joins TRBV19 and TRBJ1-2, with D perhaps matching TRBD1 (5 bases). The germline V and J ends were trimmed by 8 bases and 8 bases, with 15 bases remaining between them. The V gene's germline CDR1 is LNHDA and CDR2 SQIVND (reference sequence). The CDR3 covers 12 residues. The CDR3 region is CASDGTARGYTF. For the CDR3, the DNA is TGTGCCAGTGATGGGACGGCGCGCGGCTACACCTTC.

This clonotype was seen many times. The rearrangement uses TRBV20-1 and TRBJ2-1; 8 bases line up with TRBD2. The ends lost 5 bases at V and 5 bases at J; junction bases unmatched: 8. The CDR3 runs to 14 residues. From germline, CDR1 is DFQATT and CDR2 SNEGSKA (reference sequence). This CDR3 reads CSARRGGKNNEQFF. The CDR3 DNA sequence: TGCAGTGCTCGACGGGGGGGCAAAAACAATGAGCAGTTCTTC.

V is TRBV7-8 and J is TRBJ2-2, with TRBD1 as a possible D gene (5 bases). Trimming shortened V by 6 bases and J by 0 bases, and 8 bases separated the two germline ends. This CDR3 has 14 residues. Germline CDR1 reads SGHVS; CDR2 reads FQNEAQ. DNA for the CDR3: TGTGCCAGCAGTTCGACAGCGAACACCGGGGAGCTGTTTTTT. Translated, it gives CASSSTANTGELFF.